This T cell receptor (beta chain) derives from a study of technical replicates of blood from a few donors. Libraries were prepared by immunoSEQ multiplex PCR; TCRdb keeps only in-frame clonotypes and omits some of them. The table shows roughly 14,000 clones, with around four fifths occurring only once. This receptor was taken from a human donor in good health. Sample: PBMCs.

This chain's CDR3 is CASSLKGSQPQHF. The CDR3, as DNA: TGTGCCAGCAGCTTAAAAGGGAGTCAGCCCCAGCATTTT. The chain has TRBV7-2 and TRBJ1-5; no clear D gene. The CDR3 has 13 residues. Trimming shortened V by 2 bases and J by 6 bases, and 8 bases separated the two germline ends. Germline V gives CDR1 SGHTA, CDR2 FQGNSA.